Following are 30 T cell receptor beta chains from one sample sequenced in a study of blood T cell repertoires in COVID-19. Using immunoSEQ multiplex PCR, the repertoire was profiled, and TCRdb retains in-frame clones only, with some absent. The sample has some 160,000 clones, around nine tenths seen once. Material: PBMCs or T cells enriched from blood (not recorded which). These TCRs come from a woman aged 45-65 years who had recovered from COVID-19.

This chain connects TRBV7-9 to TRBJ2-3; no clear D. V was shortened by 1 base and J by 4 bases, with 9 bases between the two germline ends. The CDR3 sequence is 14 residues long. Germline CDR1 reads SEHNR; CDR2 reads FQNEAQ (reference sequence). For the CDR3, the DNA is TGTGCCAGCAGCTTAGGTCTAGGCCCAGATACGCAGTATTTT. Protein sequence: CASSLGLGPDTQYF. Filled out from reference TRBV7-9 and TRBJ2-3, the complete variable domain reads DTGVSQNPRHKITKRGQNVTFRCDPISEHNRLYWYRQTLGQGPEFLTYFQNEAQLEKSRLLSDRFSAERPKGSFSTLEIQRTEQGDSAMYLCASSLGLGPDTQYFGPGTRLTVL.

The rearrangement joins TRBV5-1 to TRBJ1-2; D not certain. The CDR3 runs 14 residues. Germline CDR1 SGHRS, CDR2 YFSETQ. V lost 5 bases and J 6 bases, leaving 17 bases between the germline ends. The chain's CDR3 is CASSIGSAEDGYTF. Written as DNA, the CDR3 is TGCGCCAGCAGTATCGGGTCCGCAGAGGATGGCTACACCTTC.

Here the CDR3 DNA reads TGTGCCAGCAGTTTATCGTCGGGGTTTTATGGCTACACCTTC. Translated: CASSLSSGFYGYTF. The rearrangement joins TRBV27 to TRBJ1-2; D remains unclear. This CDR3 has 14 residues. The V gene's germline CDR1 is MNHEY and CDR2 SMNVEV (reference sequence). The germline V and J ends were trimmed by 0 bases and 5 bases, with 10 bases remaining between them.

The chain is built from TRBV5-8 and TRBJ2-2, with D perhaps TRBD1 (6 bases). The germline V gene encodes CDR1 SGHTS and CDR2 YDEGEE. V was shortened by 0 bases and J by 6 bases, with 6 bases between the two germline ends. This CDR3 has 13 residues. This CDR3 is CASSLGQAGELFF. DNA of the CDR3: TGTGCCAGCAGCTTGGGACAGGCCGGGGAGCTGTTTTTT.

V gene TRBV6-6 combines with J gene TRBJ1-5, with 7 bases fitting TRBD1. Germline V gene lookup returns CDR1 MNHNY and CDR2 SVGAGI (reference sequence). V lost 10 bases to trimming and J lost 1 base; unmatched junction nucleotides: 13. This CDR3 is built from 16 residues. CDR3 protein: CATRRGHNTSNQPQHF. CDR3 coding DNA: TGTGCCACCCGGAGGGGGCACAATACCAGCAATCAGCCCCAGCATTTT.

CDR3: CSASRTSRAYEQYF. CDR3 DNA: TGCAGTGCCAGTCGGACTAGTCGGGCCTACGAGCAGTACTTC. This sequence joins TRBV20-1 and TRBJ2-7, with TRBD2 matching 7 bases. Germline assignment: CDR1 DFQATT and CDR2 SNEGSKA (reference sequence). There are 14 residues in the CDR3. V was pared by 6 bases and J by 2 bases, with 10 bases of the junction left unmatched.

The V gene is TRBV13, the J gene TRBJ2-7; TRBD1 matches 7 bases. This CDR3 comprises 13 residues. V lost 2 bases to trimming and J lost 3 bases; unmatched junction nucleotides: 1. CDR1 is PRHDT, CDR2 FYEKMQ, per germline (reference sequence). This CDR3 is CASSLTGDYEQYF. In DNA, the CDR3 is TGTGCCAGCAGCTTAACAGGGGACTACGAGCAGTACTTC.

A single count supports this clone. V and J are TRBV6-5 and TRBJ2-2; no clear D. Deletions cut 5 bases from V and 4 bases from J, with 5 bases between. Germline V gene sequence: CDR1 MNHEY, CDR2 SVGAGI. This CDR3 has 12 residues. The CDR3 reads CASSTSTGELFF. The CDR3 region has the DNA TGTGCCAGCAGTACAAGCACCGGGGAGCTGTTTTTT.

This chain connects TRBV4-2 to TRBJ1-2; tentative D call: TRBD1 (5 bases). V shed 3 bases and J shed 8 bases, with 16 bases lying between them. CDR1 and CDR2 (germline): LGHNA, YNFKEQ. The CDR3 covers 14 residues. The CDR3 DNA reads TGTGCCAGCAGCCATAGTCGGGGGTTGACCGGCTACACCTTC. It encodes CASSHSRGLTGYTF.

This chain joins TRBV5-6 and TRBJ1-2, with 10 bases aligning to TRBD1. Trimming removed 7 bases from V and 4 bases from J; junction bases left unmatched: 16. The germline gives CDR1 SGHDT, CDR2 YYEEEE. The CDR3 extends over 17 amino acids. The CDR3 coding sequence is TGTGCCAGCTCTTCGAGCCGACAGGGGGCCGAAATCTATGGCTACACCTTC. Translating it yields CASSSSRQGAEIYGYTF. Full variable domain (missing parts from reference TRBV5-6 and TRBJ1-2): DAGVTQSPTHLIKTRGQQVTLRCSPKSGHDTVSWYQQALGQGPQFIFQYYEEEERQRGNFPDRFSGHQFPNYSSELNVNALLLGDSALYLCASSSSRQGAEIYGYTFGSGTRLTVV.

This CDR3 reads CASSPKTAHSNQPQHF. CDR3 DNA sequence: TGTGCCAGCTCACCGAAAACTGCCCATAGCAATCAGCCCCAGCATTTT. This chain connects TRBV18 to TRBJ1-5; D is unresolved. The CDR3 runs 16 residues. From germline, CDR1 is KGHSH and CDR2 LQKENI. Trimming pared 3 bases from V and 0 bases from J, leaving 12 bases between.

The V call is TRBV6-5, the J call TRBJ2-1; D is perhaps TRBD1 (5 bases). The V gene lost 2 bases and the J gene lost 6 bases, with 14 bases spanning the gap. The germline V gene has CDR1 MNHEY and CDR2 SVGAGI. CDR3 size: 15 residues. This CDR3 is CASSYAADRLNEQFF. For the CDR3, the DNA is TGTGCCAGCAGTTACGCCGCCGACAGACTCAATGAGCAGTTCTTC.

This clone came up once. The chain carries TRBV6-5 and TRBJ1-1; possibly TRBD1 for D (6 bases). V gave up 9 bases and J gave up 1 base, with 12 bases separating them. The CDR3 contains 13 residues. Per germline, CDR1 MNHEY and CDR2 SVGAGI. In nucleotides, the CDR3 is TGTGCCAGTCTCCTGGGGGCGAACACTGAAGCTTTCTTT. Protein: CASLLGANTEAFF.

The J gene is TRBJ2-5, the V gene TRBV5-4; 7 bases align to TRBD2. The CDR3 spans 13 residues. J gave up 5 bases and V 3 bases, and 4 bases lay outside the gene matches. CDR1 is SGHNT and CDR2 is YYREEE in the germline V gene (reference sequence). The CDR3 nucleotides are TGTGCCAGCAGCTCGACTAGCAAGGAGACCCAGTACTTC. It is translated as CASSSTSKETQYF.

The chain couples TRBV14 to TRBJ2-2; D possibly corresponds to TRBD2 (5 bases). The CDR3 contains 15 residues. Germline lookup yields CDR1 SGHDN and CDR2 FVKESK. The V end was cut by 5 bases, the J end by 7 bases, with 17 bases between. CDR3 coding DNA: TGTGCCAGCAGCAAGGTCCCCGGTACTAGCGGGGAGCTGTTTTTT. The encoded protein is CASSKVPGTSGELFF.

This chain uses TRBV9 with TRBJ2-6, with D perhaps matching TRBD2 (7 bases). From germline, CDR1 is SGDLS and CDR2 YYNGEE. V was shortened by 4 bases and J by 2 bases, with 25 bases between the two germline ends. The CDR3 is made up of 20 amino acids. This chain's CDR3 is CASSPRGGDVVMAGANVLTF. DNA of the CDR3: TGTGCCAGCAGCCCACGAGGGGGGGACGTGGTGATGGCTGGGGCCAACGTCCTGACTTTC.

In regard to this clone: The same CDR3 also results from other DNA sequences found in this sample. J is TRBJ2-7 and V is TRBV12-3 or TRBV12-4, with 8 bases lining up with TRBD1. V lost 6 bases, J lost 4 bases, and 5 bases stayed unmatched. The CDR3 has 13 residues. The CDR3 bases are TGTGCCAGCAGGAGGACAGGGACGTACGAGCAGTACTTC. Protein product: CASRRTGTYEQYF.

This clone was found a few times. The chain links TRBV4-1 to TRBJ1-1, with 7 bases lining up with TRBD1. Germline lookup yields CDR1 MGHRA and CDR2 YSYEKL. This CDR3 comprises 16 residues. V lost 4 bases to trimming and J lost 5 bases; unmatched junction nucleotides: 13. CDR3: CASSPAGGPRTTEAFF. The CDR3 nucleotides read TGCGCCAGCAGCCCCGCAGGGGGTCCTCGAACAACTGAAGCTTTCTTT.

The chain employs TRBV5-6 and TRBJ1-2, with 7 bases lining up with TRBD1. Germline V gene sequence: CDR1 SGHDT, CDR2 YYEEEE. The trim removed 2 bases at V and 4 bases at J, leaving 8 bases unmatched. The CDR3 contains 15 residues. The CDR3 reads CASSFGTDRIYGYTF. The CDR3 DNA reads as TGTGCCAGCAGCTTTGGGACAGATCGTATCTATGGCTACACCTTC.

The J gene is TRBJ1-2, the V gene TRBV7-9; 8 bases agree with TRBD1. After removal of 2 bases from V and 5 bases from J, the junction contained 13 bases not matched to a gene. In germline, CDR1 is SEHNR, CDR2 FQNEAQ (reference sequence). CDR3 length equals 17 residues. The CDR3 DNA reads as TGTGCCAGCAGCTTAAGGGGACAGGACGCTCCTTCATATGGCTACACCTTC. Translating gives CASSLRGQDAPSYGYTF.

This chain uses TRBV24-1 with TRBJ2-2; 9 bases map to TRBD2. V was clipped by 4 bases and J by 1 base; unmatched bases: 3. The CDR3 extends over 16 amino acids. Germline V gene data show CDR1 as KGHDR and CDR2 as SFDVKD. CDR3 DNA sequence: TGTGCCACCAGTGACCCTAGCGGGGAGAACACCGGGGAGCTGTTTTTT. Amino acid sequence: CATSDPSGENTGELFF.

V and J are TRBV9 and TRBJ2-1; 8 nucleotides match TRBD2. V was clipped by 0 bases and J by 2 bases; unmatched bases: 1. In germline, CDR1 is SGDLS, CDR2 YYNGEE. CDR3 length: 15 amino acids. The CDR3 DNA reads TGTGCCAGCAGCGTAGACGGGGGGGCCTACAATGAGCAGTTCTTC. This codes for CASSVDGGAYNEQFF.

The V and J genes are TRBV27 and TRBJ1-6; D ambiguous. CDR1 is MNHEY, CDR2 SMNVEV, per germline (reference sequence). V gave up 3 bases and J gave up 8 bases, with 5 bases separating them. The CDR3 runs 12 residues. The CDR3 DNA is TGTGCCAGCAGTTTTCGGGATTCACCCCTCCACTTT. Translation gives CASSFRDSPLHF.

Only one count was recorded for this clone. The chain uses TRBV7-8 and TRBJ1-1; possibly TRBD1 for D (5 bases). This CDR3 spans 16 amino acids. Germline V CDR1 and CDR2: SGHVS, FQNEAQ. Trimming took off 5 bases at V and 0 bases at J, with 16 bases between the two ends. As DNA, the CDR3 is TGTGCCAGCAGCCTACCTCAGGGAGGGATGAACACTGAAGCTTTCTTT. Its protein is CASSLPQGGMNTEAFF. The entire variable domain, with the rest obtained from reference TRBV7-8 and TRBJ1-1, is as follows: GAGVSQSPRYKVAKRGQDVALRCDPISGHVSLFWYQQALGQGPEFLTYFQNEAQLDKSGLPSDRFFAERPEGSVSTLKIQRTQQEDSAVYLCASSLPQGGMNTEAFFGQGTRLTVV.

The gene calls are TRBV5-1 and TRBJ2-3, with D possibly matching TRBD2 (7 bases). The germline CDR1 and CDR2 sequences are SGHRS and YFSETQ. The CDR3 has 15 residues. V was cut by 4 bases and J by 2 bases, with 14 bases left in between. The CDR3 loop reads CASSHRGAITDTQYF. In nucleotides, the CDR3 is TGCGCCAGCAGCCATCGGGGGGCCATCACAGATACGCAGTATTTT.

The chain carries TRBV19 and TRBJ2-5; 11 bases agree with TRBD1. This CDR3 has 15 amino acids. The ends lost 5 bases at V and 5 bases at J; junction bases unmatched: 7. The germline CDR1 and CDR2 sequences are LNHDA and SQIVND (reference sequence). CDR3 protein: CASSARTGGLETQYF. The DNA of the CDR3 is TGTGCCAGTAGTGCCCGGACAGGGGGCCTGGAGACCCAGTACTTC.

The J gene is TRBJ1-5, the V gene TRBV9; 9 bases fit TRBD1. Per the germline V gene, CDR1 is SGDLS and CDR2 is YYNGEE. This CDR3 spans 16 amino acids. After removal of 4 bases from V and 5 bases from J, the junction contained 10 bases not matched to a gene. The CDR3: CASSPLRTGVDQPQHF. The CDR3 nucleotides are TGTGCCAGCAGCCCCCTCCGGACAGGGGTTGATCAGCCCCAGCATTTT. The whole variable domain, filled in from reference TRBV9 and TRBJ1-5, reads DSGVTQTPKHLITATGQRVTLRCSPRSGDLSVYWYQQSLDQGLQFLIQYYNGEERAKGNILERFSAQQFPDLHSELNLSSLELGDSALYFCASSPLRTGVDQPQHFGDGTRLSIL.

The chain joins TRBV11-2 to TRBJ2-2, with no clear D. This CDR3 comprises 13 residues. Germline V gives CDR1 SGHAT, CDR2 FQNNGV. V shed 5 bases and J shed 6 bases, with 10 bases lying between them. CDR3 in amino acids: CASSPNLSGELFF. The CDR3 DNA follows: TGTGCCAGCAGCCCCAACTTGTCCGGGGAGCTGTTTTTT.

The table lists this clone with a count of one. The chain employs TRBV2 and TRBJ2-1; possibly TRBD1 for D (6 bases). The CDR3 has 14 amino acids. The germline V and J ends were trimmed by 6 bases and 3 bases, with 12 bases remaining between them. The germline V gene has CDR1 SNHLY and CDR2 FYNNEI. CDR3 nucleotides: TGTGCCAGCAGCTTGGACAGAATCTACAATGAGCAGTTCTTC. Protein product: CASSLDRIYNEQFF.

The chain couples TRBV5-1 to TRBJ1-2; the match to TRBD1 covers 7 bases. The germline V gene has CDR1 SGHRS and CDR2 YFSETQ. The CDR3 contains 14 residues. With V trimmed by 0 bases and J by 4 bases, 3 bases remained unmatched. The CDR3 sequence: CASSLEGQLYGYTF. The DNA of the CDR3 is TGCGCCAGCAGCTTGGAGGGACAGCTCTATGGCTACACCTTC.